This entry lists 30 T cell receptor beta chains sequenced from one sample in a study of CD8 T cells in ankylosing spondylitis. MiXCR, applied by TCRdb to the 5' RACE reads, yields one record per CDR3 protein. The sample shows about 350,000 distinct CDR3 sequences, 20% of them seen only once. Input material: blood, either unsorted or a sorted T cell fraction (not recorded which). The source is a male donor with ankylosing spondylitis or in good health (not recorded which).

In its sample, this clonotype was seen a few times. This chain links TRBV7-3 with TRBJ2-7; D unresolved. V lost 5 bases to trimming and J lost 4 bases, with 15 bases between them. Germline lookup yields CDR1 SGHTA and CDR2 FQGTGA. The CDR3 has 14 amino acids. CDR3 protein: CASSLTDGSYEQYF. The CDR3, as DNA: TGTGCCAGCAGCCTTACAGACGGATCTTACGAGCAGTACTTC.

The V call is TRBV5-5, the J call TRBJ2-2; D is tentatively TRBD1 or TRBD2 (5 bases each). Per germline, CDR1 SGHKS and CDR2 YYEKEE (reference sequence). This CDR3 spans 15 amino acids. V was pared by 5 bases and J by 0 bases, with 11 bases between. The CDR3 DNA follows: TGTGCCAGCAGATGGGACCGAACGAACACCGGGGAGCTGTTTTTT. As protein: CASRWDRTNTGELFF.

The V gene is TRBV20-1, the J gene TRBJ2-5; D could derive from TRBD1 or TRBD2 (5 bases each). There are 13 residues in the CDR3. Germline CDR1 DFQATT, CDR2 SNEGSKA (reference sequence). With 6 bases removed from V and 5 bases from J, the gap between germline ends came to 16 bases. CDR3 sequence reads: CSADGTHGETQYF. The CDR3 region has the DNA TGCAGTGCGGACGGGACCCACGGGGAGACCCAGTACTTC.

The V call is TRBV5-6, the J call TRBJ2-1; TRBD1 matches at 9 bases. From germline, CDR1 is SGHDT and CDR2 YYEEEE. CDR3 length: 13 amino acids. The V gene end was trimmed by 5 bases and the J gene end by 5 bases; junction bases not matched to a gene: 2. Here the CDR3 DNA reads TGTGCCAGCAGGGGGGACAGGGACAATGAGCAGTTCTTC. Its translation is CASRGDRDNEQFF.

In this sample, this clonotype turned up a few times. The chain recombines TRBV29-1 with TRBJ2-1; D unclear. The CDR3 spans 10 residues. CDR1 SQVTM and CDR2 ANQGSEA come from the germline V gene. V was cut by 7 bases and J by 5 bases, with 6 bases left in between. For the CDR3, the DNA is TGCAGCGCCGGTAACAATGAGCAGTTCTTC. It specifies CSAGNNEQFF.

The chain links TRBV11-2 to TRBJ2-7; perhaps TRBD1 as D (5 bases). Germline V gives CDR1 SGHAT, CDR2 FQNNGV. The CDR3 covers 15 residues. V dropped 3 bases and J dropped 3 bases, with 15 bases sitting between them. The CDR3 loop reads CASSFLQGSYYEQYF. In DNA, the CDR3 is TGTGCCAGCAGCTTTCTCCAGGGTAGCTACTACGAGCAGTACTTC. Filled out from reference TRBV11-2 and TRBJ2-7, the complete variable domain reads EAGVAQSPRYKIIEKRQSVAFWCNPISGHATLYWYQQILGQGPKLLIQFQNNGVVDDSQLPKDRFSAERLKGVDSTLKIQPAKLEDSAVYLCASSFLQGSYYEQYFGPGTRLTVT.

This clonotype has a single count. This chain links TRBV5-1 with TRBJ2-2; D possibly corresponds to TRBD1 (5 bases). The CDR3 has 13 residues. The ends were cut back, 3 bases at V and 11 bases at J, with 14 bases in the middle. Germline lookup yields CDR1 SGHRS and CDR2 YFSETQ. CDR3 nucleotide sequence: TGCGCCAGCAGCTCAAGACAGATGGTCGAGCTGTTTTTT. Encoded protein: CASSSRQMVELFF.

This clonotype was seen a handful of times. CDR3 in amino acids: CSARAYTEAFF. The CDR3, as DNA: TGCAGTGCTAGGGCTTACACTGAAGCTTTCTTT. The genes are TRBV20-1 and TRBJ1-1; D unresolved. The CDR3 covers 11 residues. V was shortened by 3 bases and J by 3 bases, with 5 bases between the two germline ends. The germline gives CDR1 DFQATT, CDR2 SNEGSKA (reference sequence).

This clonotype was recorded a few times. The chain has TRBV20-1 and TRBJ2-7, with TRBD1 identical over 10 bases. The trim removed 6 bases at V and 3 bases at J, leaving 8 bases unmatched. The CDR3 extends over 14 amino acids. Germline V CDR1 and CDR2: DFQATT, SNEGSKA (reference sequence). The CDR3 spells CSASRDRGGYEQYF. The CDR3 coding sequence is TGCAGTGCCAGCCGGGACAGGGGTGGCTACGAGCAGTACTTC.

This clonotype appeared a single time. The CDR3 nucleotides are TGTGCCAGCACCGGGGGAGGGATCAAAAACATTCAGTACTTC. This gives the protein CASTGGGIKNIQYF. The chain recombines TRBV2 with TRBJ2-4; 7 bases agree with TRBD2. The CDR3 spans 14 residues. J gave up 3 bases and V 7 bases, and 6 bases lay outside the gene matches. CDR1 and CDR2 (germline): SNHLY, FYNNEI.

This chain connects TRBV7-3 to TRBJ2-5, with 7 positions matching TRBD1. J lost 2 bases, V lost 1 base, and 4 bases had no gene match. Germline CDR1 reads SGHTA; CDR2 reads FQGTGA. CDR3 length: 15 residues. The CDR3 sequence: CASSLKSGQQETQYF. The CDR3 coding sequence is TGTGCCAGCAGCTTAAAGTCGGGACAGCAAGAGACCCAGTACTTC.

This sequence joins TRBV25-1 and TRBJ1-5; 7 bases are a match to TRBD1. V trimming: 0 bases; J trimming: 3 bases; junction bases outside the gene matches: 5. Germline CDR1 reads MGHDK; CDR2 reads SYGVNS. This CDR3 region has 16 residues. Here the CDR3 DNA reads TGTGCCAGCAGTGAATATAAGGGGGCAGACAATCAGCCCCAGCATTTT. Amino acid sequence: CASSEYKGADNQPQHF.

This clonotype appeared a few times. V and J are TRBV29-1 and TRBJ2-3; D gene unclear. The V end was cut by 0 bases, the J end by 2 bases, with 18 bases between. This CDR3 has 17 residues. The germline V gene has CDR1 SQVTM and CDR2 ANQGSEA. CDR3 coding DNA: TGCAGCGTTGAAGATCCGCGGATTAGCTACCCCACAGATACGCAGTATTTT. Translating it yields CSVEDPRISYPTDTQYF.

The chain couples TRBV7-2 to TRBJ2-1; D is possibly TRBD2 (6 bases). The CDR3 loop spans 16 amino acids. Germline assignment: CDR1 SGHTA and CDR2 FQGNSA. V lost 6 bases and J lost 7, with 22 bases in between. The CDR3, as DNA: TGTGCCAGCAGACCCGGGGGACCTCCTATGACGAATGAGCAGTTCTTC. It specifies CASRPGGPPMTNEQFF.

As DNA, the CDR3 is TGCGCCAGCAGCTTGGCGTCCCCGTCGGGCGAGCAGTACTTC. Encoded protein: CASSLASPSGEQYF. The chain recombines TRBV5-1 with TRBJ2-7, with D uncertain. The CDR3 runs to 14 residues. V lost 0 bases and J 6 bases, leaving 13 bases between the germline ends. The germline CDR1 and CDR2 sequences are SGHRS and YFSETQ.

The chain is built from TRBV11-1 and TRBJ1-2, with a weak D call TRBD1 (5 bases). Trimming stripped 2 bases from V and 5 bases from J, with 12 bases between. The V gene's germline CDR1 is SGHAT and CDR2 FQDESV (reference sequence). The CDR3 totals 14 residues. DNA for the CDR3: TGTGCCAGCAGCTTAAGCGGGACGGAGTATGGCTACACCTTC. Translation: CASSLSGTEYGYTF.

This clonotype was detected only a few times. This chain connects TRBV9 to TRBJ1-2; the match to TRBD1 covers 7 bases. V shed 10 bases and J 4 bases; nucleotides not matched to a gene: 19. The CDR3 sequence is 16 residues long. Per germline, CDR1 SGDLS and CDR2 YYNGEE. The DNA of the CDR3 is TGTGCCGTCACGTTAGGGGGCGAGGAGGACCTCTATGGCTACACCTTC. Translated: CAVTLGGEEDLYGYTF.

The chain uses TRBV20-1 and TRBJ2-7, with 12 bases matching TRBD2. Trimming at V came to 2 bases and at J to 0 bases, leaving 2 bases not matched to a gene. The CDR3 consists of 15 residues. The V gene's germline CDR1 is DFQATT and CDR2 SNEGSKA (reference sequence). The CDR3 sequence: CSARSLAGGSYEQYF. The CDR3 DNA sequence: TGCAGTGCTAGATCACTAGCGGGGGGCTCCTACGAGCAGTACTTC.

This clonotype was detected a few times. The chain recombines TRBV30 with TRBJ2-1; D remains unclear. Per the germline V gene, CDR1 is GTSNPN and CDR2 is SVGIG (reference sequence). The CDR3 length is 11 residues. The germline V and J ends were trimmed by 4 bases and 7 bases, with 8 bases remaining between them. The CDR3 loop is CAWTIGNEQFF. The CDR3 nucleotides are TGTGCCTGGACGATCGGAAATGAGCAGTTCTTC.

This clonotype was seen ten or more times. This chain joins TRBV10-2 and TRBJ2-3; the match to TRBD2 covers 7 bases. CDR1 WSHSY and CDR2 SAAADI come from the germline V gene. The length of the CDR3 is 15 residues. J gave up 2 bases and V 1 base, and 3 bases lay outside the gene matches. In nucleotides, the CDR3 is TGCGCCAGCAGTGAGTGGCTAGCGGACACAGATACGCAGTATTTT. It translates to CASSEWLADTDTQYF.

This chain links TRBV30 with TRBJ2-3; 9 bases align to TRBD2. V was pared by 0 bases and J by 0 bases, with 1 base of the junction left unmatched. CDR3 length equals 15 residues. Germline-derived CDR1 and CDR2 are GTSNPN and SVGIG (reference sequence). CDR3 amino acids: CAWSVLAGSTDTQYF. In nucleotides, the CDR3 is TGTGCCTGGAGTGTGCTAGCGGGGAGCACAGATACGCAGTATTTT.

V gene TRBV20-1 combines with J gene TRBJ2-3, with 8 bases fitting TRBD1. V shed 1 base, J shed 8 bases, and the junction held 14 bases outside the gene matches. Per the germline V gene, CDR1 is DFQATT and CDR2 is SNEGSKA (reference sequence). The CDR3 is 16 amino acids. Written as DNA, the CDR3 is TGCAGTGCTAGAGTAGAGGACAGGGCCCCGTTTGTTACGCAGTATTTT. This encodes CSARVEDRAPFVTQYF.

This clonotype has a handful of counts. The rearrangement links TRBV20-1 to TRBJ2-5; D may be TRBD1 or TRBD2 (5 bases each). This CDR3 has 17 residues. Germline CDR1 and CDR2: DFQATT and SNEGSKA (reference sequence). V was pared by 0 bases and J by 0 bases, with 17 bases between. The CDR3 DNA reads TGCAGTGCTAGAGATGGGGGAGCAGGACTGTACCAAGAGACCCAGTACTTC. It is translated as CSARDGGAGLYQETQYF.

This clonotype was seen only a few times. The chain recombines TRBV18 with TRBJ2-5, with 10 positions matching TRBD2. The CDR3 runs 18 residues. The junction had 10 bases not matched to a gene; V was cut back by 3 bases and J by 0 bases. Germline values: CDR1 KGHSH, CDR2 LQKENI. The CDR3 nucleotides read TGTGCCAGCTCACCCTCACTGGCAGCGGGAGGGTACCAAGAGACCCAGTACTTC. The encoded protein is CASSPSLAAGGYQETQYF.

The table lists this clonotype with a count of one. This chain connects TRBV3-1 to TRBJ2-7, with D possibly being TRBD2 (7 bases). V lost 0 bases and J 0 bases, leaving 12 bases between the germline ends. The V gene's germline CDR1 is LGHDT and CDR2 YNNKEL (reference sequence). The CDR3 is made up of 16 amino acids. CDR3 DNA sequence: TGTGCCAGCAGCCAAGAGTCGCGGGGGCTCTCCTACGAGCAGTACTTC. Its translation is CASSQESRGLSYEQYF.

The genes are TRBV6-2 or TRBV6-3 and TRBJ2-2; tentative D call: TRBD2 (6 bases). Trimming cost V 1 base and J 6 bases, with 9 bases left between them. CDR3 size: 14 residues. Germline V gives CDR1 MNHEY, CDR2 SVGEGT. CDR3 sequence (DNA): TGTGCCAGCAGTTACTTGGGGGGAGCCGGGGAGCTGTTTTTT. This codes for CASSYLGGAGELFF.

This clonotype has more than one count but fewer than ten. The chain joins TRBV30 to TRBJ1-4, with D maybe TRBD1 (5 bases). With 4 bases removed from V and 4 bases from J, the gap between germline ends came to 13 bases. CDR1 is GTSNPN and CDR2 is SVGIG in the germline V gene (reference sequence). This CDR3 region has 14 residues. This CDR3 reads CAWTPGPDNEKLFF. The DNA for the CDR3 is TGTGCCTGGACCCCGGGACCGGATAATGAAAAACTGTTTTTT.

This clonotype came up a few times. The rearrangement uses TRBV28 and TRBJ2-3; no clear D. V was clipped by 7 bases and J by 6 bases, with 20 bases between them. The CDR3 is 15 amino acids. Germline-derived CDR1 and CDR2 are MDHEN and SYDVKM. The CDR3 is CASTNRARSWDTQYF. The DNA for the CDR3 is TGTGCCAGCACCAACCGCGCCCGCTCGTGGGATACGCAGTATTTT.

DNA of the CDR3: TGTGCCAGTAGGACGATTGGGACAGAAAACAATGAGCAGTTCTTC. It specifies CASRTIGTENNEQFF. The chain carries TRBV19 and TRBJ2-1, with 7 positions matching TRBD1. Looked up from germline, CDR1 is LNHDA and CDR2 is SQIVND (reference sequence). Trimming removed 6 bases from V and 5 bases from J; junction bases left unmatched: 10. The CDR3 consists of 15 residues.

The chain is built from TRBV20-1 and TRBJ2-1; tentatively, D is TRBD1 or TRBD2 (6 bases each). Germline V gene data show CDR1 as DFQATT and CDR2 as SNEGSKA (reference sequence). The CDR3 sequence is 17 residues long. V lost 3 bases, J lost 1 base, and 19 bases lay in between. In DNA form, the CDR3 reads TGCAGTGCTAGCGAGGGTAGAGGGGGGCGATCCTACAATGAGCAGTTCTTC. It specifies CSASEGRGGRSYNEQFF.